The 18 T cell receptor beta chains in this list originate from one sample, sequenced in a study of long-term antiretroviral therapy in people with HIV. Survey-level resolution applied to immunoSEQ assay v3.0. Profiled with immunoSEQ multiplex PCR; TCRdb holds only in-frame clones, not every one. Altogether roughly 28,000 clones are present, about 80% being singletons, with the ten largest covering 7.3%. The source material was unsorted PBMCs, sampled 0.3 years after starting antiretroviral therapy. All receptors come from a man between 35 and 55 years old with HIV.

The chain employs TRBV7-9 and TRBJ2-3, with 10 bases matching TRBD1. Trimming cost V 7 bases and J 5 bases; bases outside gene matches: 12. In germline, CDR1 is SEHNR, CDR2 FQNEAQ (reference sequence). The CDR3 is 16 residues long. CDR3 amino acids: CASNRRGTGDKDTQYF. The CDR3 DNA reads TGTGCCAGCAATAGACGAGGGACAGGGGATAAAGATACGCAGTATTTT.

J is TRBJ1-2 and V is TRBV7-2; the D gene is possibly TRBD1 (6 bases). Trimming pared 5 bases from V and 8 bases from J, leaving 15 bases between. This CDR3 is built from 13 residues. Germline CDR1 reads SGHTA; CDR2 reads FQGNSA. For the CDR3, the DNA is TGTGCCAGCAGCCCTTCTGGGGGCGAAGGCTACACCTTC. It is translated as CASSPSGGEGYTF.

The chain recombines TRBV27 with TRBJ2-5; tentatively, D is TRBD2 (6 bases). The CDR3 consists of 16 residues. Trimming cost V 0 bases and J 0 bases, with 11 bases left between them. Germline CDR1 reads MNHEY; CDR2 reads SMNVEV (reference sequence). The CDR3 DNA reads TGTGCCAGCAGTTTATCGTGGGTAGCGGACCAAGAGACCCAGTACTTC. This sequence encodes CASSLSWVADQETQYF.

V and J are TRBV14 and TRBJ2-7; D possibly corresponds to TRBD2 (6 bases). Germline CDR1 and CDR2: SGHDN and FVKESK. The germline V and J ends were trimmed by 1 base and 2 bases, with 12 bases remaining between them. CDR3 size: 15 residues. DNA for the CDR3: TGTGCCAGCAGCCAAGTTGGAGGGTTACCCTACGAGCAGTACTTC. Translating gives CASSQVGGLPYEQYF.

The CDR3 region is CSASVYTEAFF. The CDR3 nucleotides read TGCAGTGCTAGCGTCTACACTGAAGCTTTCTTT. This chain joins TRBV20-1 and TRBJ1-1, with unresolved D. The CDR3 contains 11 residues. CDR1 DFQATT and CDR2 SNEGSKA come from the germline V gene (reference sequence). V was shortened by 3 bases and J by 3 bases, with 5 bases between the two germline ends.

This clone has only one observation. This rearrangement joins TRBV7-9 to TRBJ1-4; TRBD1 agrees at 7 bases. The CDR3 extends over 14 amino acids. CDR1 and CDR2 from the germline V gene are SEHNR and FQNEAQ (reference sequence). Trimming took 1 base from V and 4 from J; bases not matched to a gene: 0. The CDR3 DNA reads as TGTGCCAGCAGCTTAGACAGGGGTAATGAAAAACTGTTTTTT. Protein sequence: CASSLDRGNEKLFF.

This clone ranks as medium-sized. V usage is TRBV5-1 and J usage is TRBJ1-2; D not resolved. Trimming cost V 1 base and J 2 bases, with 12 bases left between them. CDR3 length equals 15 residues. Per germline, CDR1 SGHRS and CDR2 YFSETQ. CDR3 in DNA: TGCGCCAGCAGCTTGAATCTTTCCCCGAACTATGGCTACACCTTC. Residues: CASSLNLSPNYGYTF.

The J gene is TRBJ2-7, the V gene TRBV2; a possible D gene is TRBD1 (5 bases). The V end lost 4 bases, the J end lost 0 bases, and 7 bases lay between the germline ends. The length of the CDR3 is 13 residues. Germline V gene sequence: CDR1 SNHLY, CDR2 FYNNEI. The CDR3 coding sequence is TGTGCCAGCAGTGGAGACAGCTCCTACGAGCAGTACTTC. Protein: CASSGDSSYEQYF. Variable domain in full (rest from reference TRBV2 and TRBJ2-7): EPEVTQTPSHQVTQMGQEVILRCVPISNHLYFYWYRQILGQKVEFLVSFYNNEISEKSEIFDDQFSVERPDGSNFTLKIRSTKLEDSAMYFCASSGDSSYEQYFGPGTRLTVT.

This clone was seen only once. This sequence joins TRBV4-2 and TRBJ2-1; no definite D call. Trimming left V 0 bases short and J 5 bases short, with 11 bases between. There are 15 residues in the CDR3. Germline V CDR1 and CDR2: LGHNA, YNFKEQ. CDR3 loop: CASSQEVVSNNEQFF. CDR3 DNA: TGTGCCAGCAGCCAAGAAGTGGTCAGCAACAATGAGCAGTTCTTC.

CDR3 sequence: CASSLRNRGYEQYF. In DNA, the CDR3 is TGTGCCAGCAGTTTAAGGAACAGGGGGTACGAGCAGTACTTC. This sequence joins TRBV28 and TRBJ2-7, with 8 bases identical to TRBD1. The CDR3 has 14 residues. From germline, CDR1 is MDHEN and CDR2 SYDVKM. The junction had 4 bases not matched to a gene; V was cut back by 2 bases and J by 4 bases.

This chain connects TRBV5-1 to TRBJ2-7, with TRBD1 matching over 7 bases. Germline-derived CDR1 and CDR2 are SGHRS and YFSETQ. V was pared by 4 bases and J by 2 bases, with 15 bases of the junction left unmatched. The CDR3 runs 17 residues. CDR3 sequence reads: CASSPIPAGTAAYEQYF. In DNA form, the CDR3 reads TGCGCCAGCAGCCCAATACCAGCCGGGACAGCGGCCTACGAGCAGTACTTC. The entire variable domain, with the rest obtained from reference TRBV5-1 and TRBJ2-7, is as follows: KAGVTQTPRYLIKTRGQQVTLSCSPISGHRSVSWYQQTPGQGLQFLFEYFSETQRNKGNFPGRFSGRQFSNSRSEMNVSTLELGDSALYLCASSPIPAGTAAYEQYFGPGTRLTVT.

The rearrangement uses TRBV5-1 and TRBJ2-4, with no clear D. The CDR3 extends over 14 amino acids. V gave up 4 bases and J gave up 2 bases, with 10 bases separating them. Per the germline V gene, CDR1 is SGHRS and CDR2 is YFSETQ. The CDR3 spells CASSRGGTKNIQYF. The DNA for the CDR3 is TGCGCCAGCAGCCGTGGTGGGACCAAAAACATTCAGTACTTC.

The V gene is TRBV19, the J gene TRBJ2-7; possible D gene TRBD1, 5 bases. Germline V gene sequence: CDR1 LNHDA, CDR2 SQIVND (reference sequence). This CDR3 is 14 amino acids long. The V end lost 3 bases, the J end lost 5 bases, and 14 bases lay between the germline ends. In DNA, the CDR3 is TGTGCCAGTAGTATGAGGCAGGGTACGAACGAGCAGTACTTC. As protein: CASSMRQGTNEQYF.

This chain links TRBV2 with TRBJ1-5; unclear D gene. Between the trimmed V and J ends, which lost 1 base and 0 bases, there was a span of 4 bases. The germline gives CDR1 SNHLY, CDR2 FYNNEI. CDR3 length: 14 residues. The CDR3 loop reads CASSEDVSNQPQHF. In nucleotides, the CDR3 is TGTGCCAGCAGTGAAGACGTTAGCAATCAGCCCCAGCATTTT. The full variable domain, in which reference TRBV2 and TRBJ1-5 provide the parts outside the CDR3, is EPEVTQTPSHQVTQMGQEVILRCVPISNHLYFYWYRQILGQKVEFLVSFYNNEISEKSEIFDDQFSVERPDGSNFTLKIRSTKLEDSAMYFCASSEDVSNQPQHFGDGTRLSIL.

The J gene is TRBJ1-4, the V gene TRBV19; 9 nucleotides agree with TRBD1. V trimming: 5 bases; J trimming: 5 bases; junction bases outside the gene matches: 6. The CDR3 loop spans 15 amino acids. Germline V lookup: CDR1 LNHDA, CDR2 SQIVND (reference sequence). DNA for the CDR3: TGTGCCAGTAGTCTGCCCGGGACAGGGAATGAAAAACTGTTTTTT. It specifies CASSLPGTGNEKLFF.

This chain uses TRBV18 with TRBJ1-5; TRBD1 might be the D (6 bases). CDR1 is KGHSH and CDR2 is LQKENI in the germline V gene. The V and J ends lost 4 bases and 2 bases respectively, with 15 bases between them. The CDR3 spans 16 residues. CDR3 loop: CASSRAGGRGNQPQHF. The DNA of the CDR3 is TGTGCCAGCTCACGGGCGGGGGGGCGTGGCAATCAGCCCCAGCATTTT.

This clone has just a few counts. The V and J genes are TRBV9 and TRBJ2-3; D uncertain. This CDR3 has 15 residues. From germline, CDR1 is SGDLS and CDR2 YYNGEE. V gave up 0 bases and J gave up 2 bases, with 10 bases separating them. CDR3 in DNA: TGTGCCAGCAGCGTAGGGGCTATACACACAGATACGCAGTATTTT. It encodes CASSVGAIHTDTQYF.

The sample holds a few counts of this clone. The chain is built from TRBV25-1 and TRBJ2-7; 7 positions match TRBD1. The CDR3 extends over 12 amino acids. Trimming cost V 5 bases and J 5 bases; bases outside gene matches: 3. Germline V gives CDR1 MGHDK, CDR2 SYGVNS. CDR3 bases: TGTGCCAGCAGTAGACAGGGCCACGAGCAGTACTTC. As protein: CASSRQGHEQYF.